This T cell receptor (beta chain) was documented in a study of T cell responses to AZD1222 COVID-19 vaccine. Germline V gene data show CDR1 as MDHEN and CDR2 as SYDVKM. The CDR3 loop spans 14 amino acids. Germline trimming cut 7 bases from V and 9 bases from J; bases unmatched to any gene: 7. There are a few counts of this clone. Data came from immunoSEQ multiplex PCR; TCRdb stores just in-frame clones and leaves some out. Here the sample spans about 160,000 clones, about nine tenths being singletons. V and J are TRBV28 and TRBJ2-2; 11 bases align to TRBD2. The sample was peripheral blood, taken on day 0 of AZD1222 vaccination. This receptor was identified in an adult in good health. DNA for the CDR3: TGTGCCAGCATGTCGACTAGCGGGAACCGGGAGCTGTTTTTT. Residues: CASMSTSGNRELFF.